Listed below are T cell receptor beta chains from one sample, sequenced in a study of cytomegalovirus exposure and HLA in healthy donors. The assay was immunoSEQ multiplex PCR, and TCRdb's table has in-frame clones only and misses some. This sample has about 140,000 clones; more than 65% occur once, and the top ten carry under 2%. The sequenced sample consisted of PBMCs. Receptors were obtained from a woman in her thirties in good health and CMV-seronegative. Each CDR3 is given with its conserved first and last residue. The D gene is left open where the match is weak. Expanded clones are given a class, and other clones once, few, many or no size at all.

j_call | d_call | clone_size | v_call | cdr3_nt | cdr3_aa
TRBJ1-5 | - | - | TRBV10-3 | TGTGCCATCAGCGCAGGGGGCAATCAGCCCCAGCATTTT | CAISAGGNQPQHF
TRBJ2-3 | TRBD2 | - | TRBV7-8 | TGTGCCTCCAGAAGATCGCGGGGGGCCTTAACCACAGATACGCAGTATTTT | CASRRSRGALTTDTQYF
TRBJ1-4 | TRBD1 | - | TRBV18 | TGTGCCAGCTGCTCAGGGGGCTGTGAAAAACTGTTTTTT | CASCSGGCEKLFF
TRBJ1-1 | - | - | TRBV4-2 | TGTGCCAGCAGCCAGACGACAGCCTTGAACACTGAAGCTTTCTTT | CASSQTTALNTEAFF
TRBJ2-7 | - | few | TRBV5-1 | TGCGCCAGCTACCGGGACACCTCCTACGAGCAGTACTTC | CASYRDTSYEQYF
TRBJ2-2 | - | - | TRBV18 | TGTGCCAGCTCACGGGGGGACGCGAACACCGGGGAGCTGTTTTTT | CASSRGDANTGELFF
TRBJ2-7 | TRBD2 | - | TRBV7-9 | TGTGCCAGCAGCGGACTAGCGGGAGCCAACGAGCAGTACTTC | CASSGLAGANEQYF
TRBJ1-5 | TRBD1 | - | TRBV28 | TGTGCCAGCAGTTGGACAGGGGGCGTCCAGCCCCAGCATTTT | CASSWTGGVQPQHF
TRBJ2-1 | TRBD2 | few | TRBV6-4 | TGTGCCAGCAGTGACTCCCTTAGCGGGGGTTACAATGAGCAGTTCTTC | CASSDSLSGGYNEQFF
TRBJ2-7 | - | - | TRBV12-1 | TGTGCCAGCAGCTTTGACGGCGGACAGGGCTACGAGCAGTACTTC | CASSFDGGQGYEQYF
TRBJ1-5 | - | few | TRBV7-2 | TGTGCCAGCAGCCTGGGACACTCTTATAGCAATCAGCCCCAGCATTTT | CASSLGHSYSNQPQHF
TRBJ2-7 | - | - | TRBV28 | TGTGCCAGCAGTTTGCCCGGGACACAAAAGGCGTACGAGCAGTACTTC | CASSLPGTQKAYEQYF
TRBJ2-1 | TRBD2 | - | TRBV2 | TGTGCCAGCAGGAGGTTATTAGCGGGAGTTACCTTATACAATGAGCAGTTCTTC | CASRRLLAGVTLYNEQFF
TRBJ1-2 | TRBD1 | - | TRBV19 | TGTGCCAGTAGGACGACAGGGGGCGAACATGGCTACACCTTC | CASRTTGGEHGYTF
TRBJ2-2 | TRBD2 | - | TRBV28 | TGTGCCAGCAGTTCCCTATTCAGGGAGGGCACCGGGGAGCTGTTTTTT | CASSSLFREGTGELFF
TRBJ2-5 | - | once | TRBV29-1 | TGCAGCGCATCCCGCGGGGGCCGGGGAGAGACCCAGTACTTC | CSASRGGRGETQYF
TRBJ1-3 | TRBD1 | few | TRBV19 | TGTGCCAGCTCCAAAGGGGGCACTGGAAACACCATATATTTT | CASSKGGTGNTIYF
TRBJ2-1 | - | - | TRBV5-6 | TGTGCCAGCAGCTCGGGGACTTTATACAATGAGCAGTTCTTC | CASSSGTLYNEQFF
TRBJ2-1 | TRBD2 | few | TRBV11-2 | TGTGCCAGCAGCTTAAAATGGAGCGGGGGGGGGTACAATGAGCAGTTCTTC | CASSLKWSGGGYNEQFF
TRBJ1-2 | - | - | TRBV5-1 | TGCGCCAGCAGCGGCCTGGGGGCGGATGGCTACACCTTC | CASSGLGADGYTF
TRBJ1-4 | - | - | TRBV5-5 | TGTGCCAGCAGCTTGGCTCAGAATGAAAAACTGTTTTTT | CASSLAQNEKLFF
TRBJ1-1 | - | - | TRBV5-1 | TGCGCCAGCAGCTCCGGGACTGGGAACACTGAAGCTTTCTTT | CASSSGTGNTEAFF
TRBJ1-6 | - | - | TRBV2 | TGTGCCAGCAGGGGGGCGGCGCGCTATAATTCACCCCTCCACTTT | CASRGAARYNSPLHF
TRBJ2-1 | TRBD1 | - | TRBV7-3 | TGTGCCAGCAGCCCCCTGGGGGGGACAGGGGCGGATGAGCAGTTCTTC | CASSPLGGTGADEQFF
TRBJ2-7 | TRBD2 | - | TRBV28 | TGTGCCAGCAGTTTATGGGGCGGGAGTACCCAGCAGTACTTC | CASSLWGGSTQQYF
TRBJ2-5 | TRBD2 | - | TRBV7-7 | TGTGCTAGCAGCCCCCGGTATAGCGGGGTAGAGACCCAGTACTTC | CASSPRYSGVETQYF
TRBJ2-3 | TRBD2 | - | TRBV29-1 | TGCAGCGTTGAACCACTAGCGGGAGGGGGCACAGATACGCAGTATTTT | CSVEPLAGGGTDTQYF
TRBJ2-1 | TRBD2 | - | TRBV7-2 | TGTGCCAGCAGCCGACCGGGACTAGCGGGGGGTAGCTCCTACAATGAGCAGTTCTTC | CASSRPGLAGGSSYNEQFF
TRBJ1-2 | TRBD1 | once | TRBV7-8 | TGTGCCAGCAGCTGGGGACAGGGCAGCCTCTTAGGAGGCTACACCTTC | CASSWGQGSLLGGYTF
TRBJ1-3 | - | - | TRBV5-1 | TGCGCCAGCAGCTTAGGGACACTTTACTCTGGAAACACCATATATTTT | CASSLGTLYSGNTIYF
TRBJ2-3 | TRBD2 | - | TRBV28 | TGTGCCAGTATAACTAGCGGGAGGAGGGCAGATACGCAGTATTTT | CASITSGRRADTQYF
TRBJ1-6 | - | few | TRBV30 | TGTGCCTGGAGTGGTCAGGGCTATAATTCACCCCTCCACTTT | CAWSGQGYNSPLHF
TRBJ2-3 | TRBD2 | - | TRBV18 | TGTGCCAGCTCACCTCCGGCGGGGGGTGGGACAGATACGCAGTATTTT | CASSPPAGGGTDTQYF
TRBJ1-2 | - | - | TRBV30 | TGTGCCTGGAGTAGCCCTGGTAGTGGCTACACCTTC | CAWSSPGSGYTF
TRBJ2-3 | - | - | TRBV18 | TGTGCCAGCTCACCAGGGGCCGGCACAGATACGCAGTATTTT | CASSPGAGTDTQYF
TRBJ2-5 | TRBD1 | - | TRBV6-5 | TGTGCCAGCAGTCACGGGACAGGGCAAGAGACCCAGTACTTC | CASSHGTGQETQYF
TRBJ2-1 | - | - | TRBV19 | TGTGCCAGTAGGCGGGGACTTGGTAATGAGCAGTTCTTC | CASRRGLGNEQFF